This T cell receptor (beta chain) came from a study of early T cells in non-severe SARS-CoV-2 infection (dated by TCRdb to 2020 to 2023). Study-wide context: Because TCR sequencing relied on bulk RNA taken from unsorted whole blood, pairing of alpha and beta chains was not possible.

Libraries came from 5' RACE. Sequencing relied on a NextSeq 500. The TCR library protocol attached unique molecular identifiers to individual cDNA molecules to correct for sequencing error and PCR bias. Both TCR alpha and beta chains were sequenced, and tight co-correlation was observed between alpha and beta sequence abundances in each sample. In the original analysis: Decombinator V4 was used to annotate TCR sequences for V gene, J gene and CDR3. Expanded TCRs were defined as changing significantly between any two time points under a Poisson model with p below 0.0001. TCR abundances were normalised to the total number of TCRs sequenced per sample and expressed as counts per million. VDJdb, accessed on 1 November 2021, was searched for TCRs annotated for CMV, EBV and SARS-CoV-2, and TCRs annotated for more than one antigen were excluded. TCRdb redid the processing of the public reads, applying fastp at Q25 and MiXCR, and retained in-frame beta chains. Every distinct CDR3 protein forms one entry, paired with its most common genes and DNA. V and J calls and clone size were set by TCRdb, not the authors. This sample lists tens of thousands of distinct CDR3 sequences; 5% to 6.5% were detected once. The ten largest clonotypes hold around 7% of the sample.

This clonotype was detected only a few times. The antigen it recognizes is unknown. One base away there is no much larger clone; base qualities are not given. Study-level results and caveats: VDJdb matching was skewed toward anti-spike CD8 responses and likely underestimated virus-specific expansions by missing private and CD4 specificities.

Set within a cohort of healthcare workers in London, UK, this nested case-control study involved weekly PCR testing of nasopharyngeal swabs along with blood sampling. Healthcare workers were enrolled in the week of the UK lockdown, from 23 to 31 March 2020, and were followed every week for up to roughly 15 weeks. This clonotype was sampled from an adult who was a healthcare worker with PCR-confirmed SARS-CoV-2 infection or an uninfected control (not recorded which). Sequenced sample: whole blood.

The encoded CDR3 is CASSLASSGNTIYF. The DNA reads as follows: TGCGCCAGCAGCTTGGCAAGCTCTGGAAACACCATATATTTT. This sequence uses TRBV5-1 and TRBJ1-3, with the D gene not clear enough to name. The V and J ends are trimmed by 0 bases and 0 bases, leaving 4 bases between them. The CDR3, cysteine through phenylalanine, is 14 amino acids long. Just the 42-base CDR3 DNA is kept, in frame starting at base 1. The germline V gene specifies SGHRS as CDR1 and YFSETQ as CDR2.